This entry describes one T cell receptor beta chain. The germline V gene has CDR1 PRHDT and CDR2 FYEKMQ (reference sequence). The CDR3 extends over 15 amino acids. Trimming cost V 5 bases and J 3 bases; bases outside gene matches: 4. The data belong to a study of blood T cell repertoires in COVID-19. On the study more broadly: The samples span acute and convalescent COVID-19 from the United States, Italy and Spain. T cells, B-cell-depleted T cells, or PBMCs provided the cDNA or gDNA that served as material.

Source study methods: Estimation of nucleated cell counts relied on the amplification of reference gene primers. Some clones are missing from TCRdb's copy, which holds only in-frame ones; the method was immunoSEQ multiplex PCR. D and trimming were read from the DNA, whereas the V and J calls and clone size are those reported in that table. The sample comprises a few hundred thousand clones, 85% of which are singletons, and 2.9% rests with the top ten. The sequenced sample consisted of peripheral blood. The V gene is TRBV13, the J gene TRBJ2-1, with 10 positions matching TRBD1. The TCR was taken from a man aged 50 or older who had recovered from COVID-19. CDR3 sequence reads: CASSVGTGVYNEQFF. The CDR3 DNA follows: TGTGCCAGCAGCGTCGGGACAGGGGTCTACAATGAGCAGTTCTTC.